Presented here are 7 T cell receptor beta chains from one specimen sequenced in a study of blood T cell repertoires in COVID-19. Sequencing used immunoSEQ multiplex PCR; TCRdb keeps in-frame clones, though not all of them. The sample lists under 250,000 clones, 70% to 90% occurring once. The material sequenced was PBMCs or T cells enriched from blood (not recorded which). The receptors here all came from a man aged 25-40 years who had recovered from COVID-19.

CDR3 nucleotides: TGTGCCAGCAGCGTCTCCGGGGTTGAGGAAAAACTGTTTTTT. Its translation: CASSVSGVEEKLFF. The chain links TRBV9 to TRBJ1-4; unclear D gene. The CDR3 is 14 residues long. Germline V gives CDR1 SGDLS, CDR2 YYNGEE. V gave up 2 bases and J gave up 8 bases, with 13 bases separating them.

The chain combines TRBV5-1 with TRBJ1-1; TRBD1 matches at 7 bases. The CDR3 contains 15 residues. Trimming took 0 bases from V and 1 from J; bases not matched to a gene: 3. Germline-derived CDR1 and CDR2 are SGHRS and YFSETQ. CDR3 DNA: TGCGCCAGCAGCTTGGAAGGGGGCGAGAACACTGAAGCTTTCTTT. Translated: CASSLEGGENTEAFF.

V is TRBV3-1 (or the pseudogene TRBV3-2) and J is TRBJ2-7, with D perhaps TRBD1 (6 bases). V lost 2 bases to trimming and J lost 5 bases, with 16 bases between them. Looked up from germline, CDR1 is LGHDT and CDR2 is YNNKEL (reference sequence). The CDR3 covers 15 residues. The CDR3 reads CASSQQTGPLDEQYF. The CDR3 region has the DNA TGTGCCAGCAGCCAACAGACAGGACCCTTGGACGAGCAGTACTTC.

This clone came up once. V usage is TRBV12-1 and J usage is TRBJ2-6; TRBD1, as called in the table, went unchecked against the DNA. TRBV12-1 is designated a pseudogene. The CDR3 has 16 residues. CDR3 nucleotides: TGTGCCAGCAGCAGCCGGGACAGCTCTGGGGCCAACGTCCTGACTTTC. Protein product: CASSSRDSSGANVLTF.

The chain carries TRBV7-2 and TRBJ2-5; D ambiguous. V lost 7 bases to trimming and J lost 7 bases, with 16 bases between them. From germline, CDR1 is SGHTA and CDR2 FQGNSA. CDR3 size: 13 residues. The CDR3 reads CASNSYTVGTQYF. The CDR3 DNA sequence: TGTGCCAGCAACAGTTACACGGTCGGGACCCAGTACTTC.

The chain has TRBV3-1 (or the pseudogene TRBV3-2) and TRBJ1-2; 7 bases agree with TRBD1. With 1 base clipped from V and 1 base from J, the junction kept 9 bases outside the gene matches. The CDR3 spans 17 residues. Germline V gene data show CDR1 as LGHDT and CDR2 as YNNKEL (reference sequence). CDR3 DNA sequence: TGTGCCAGCAGCCAAGCCGCGCAGGGGGTTTATAACTATGGCTACACCTTC. This sequence encodes CASSQAAQGVYNYGYTF.

This chain's CDR3 is CASSYSGQQGENGYTF. CDR3 nucleotides: TGTGCCAGCAGTTACTCGGGACAACAGGGGGAGAATGGCTACACCTTC. The chain is built from TRBV6-5 and TRBJ1-2, with 8 positions matching TRBD1. The CDR3 is made up of 16 amino acids. Germline trimming cut 0 bases from V and 6 bases from J; bases unmatched to any gene: 9. Germline assignment: CDR1 MNHEY and CDR2 SVGAGI.